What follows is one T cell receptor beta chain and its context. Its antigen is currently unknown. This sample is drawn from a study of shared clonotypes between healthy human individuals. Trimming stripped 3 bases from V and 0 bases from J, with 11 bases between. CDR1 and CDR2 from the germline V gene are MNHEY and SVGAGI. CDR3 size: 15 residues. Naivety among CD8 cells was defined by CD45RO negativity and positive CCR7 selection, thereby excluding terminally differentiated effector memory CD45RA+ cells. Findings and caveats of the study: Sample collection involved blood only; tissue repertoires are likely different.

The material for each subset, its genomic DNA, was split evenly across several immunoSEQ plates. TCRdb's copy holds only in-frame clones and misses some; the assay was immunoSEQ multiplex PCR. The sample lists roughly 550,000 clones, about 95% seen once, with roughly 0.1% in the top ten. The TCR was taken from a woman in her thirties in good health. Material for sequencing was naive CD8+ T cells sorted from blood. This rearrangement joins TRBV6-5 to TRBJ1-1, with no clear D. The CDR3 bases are TGTGCCAGCAGTTATTCCTCAGTGATGAACACTGAAGCTTTCTTT. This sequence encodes CASSYSSVMNTEAFF.